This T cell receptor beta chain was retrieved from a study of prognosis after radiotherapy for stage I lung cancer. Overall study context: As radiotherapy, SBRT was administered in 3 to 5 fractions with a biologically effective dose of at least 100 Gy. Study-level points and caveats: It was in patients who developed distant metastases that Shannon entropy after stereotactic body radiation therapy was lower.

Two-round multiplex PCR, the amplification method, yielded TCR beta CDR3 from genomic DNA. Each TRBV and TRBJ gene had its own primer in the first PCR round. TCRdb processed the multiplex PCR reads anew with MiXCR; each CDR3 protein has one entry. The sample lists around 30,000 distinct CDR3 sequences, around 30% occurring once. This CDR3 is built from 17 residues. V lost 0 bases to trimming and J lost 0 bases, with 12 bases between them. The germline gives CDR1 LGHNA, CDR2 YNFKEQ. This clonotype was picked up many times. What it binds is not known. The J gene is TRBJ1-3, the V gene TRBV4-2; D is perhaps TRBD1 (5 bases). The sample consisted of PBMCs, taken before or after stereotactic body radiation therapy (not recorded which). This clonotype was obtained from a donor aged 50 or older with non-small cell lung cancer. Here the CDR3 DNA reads TGTGCCAGCAGCCAAGAGGGTTCCGGGGGCTCTGGAAACACCATATATTTT. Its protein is CASSQEGSGGSGNTIYF.